Listed below are T cell receptor beta chains from one sample, sequenced in a study of neoadjuvant nivolumab and ipilimumab in lung cancer. The assay was immunoSEQ multiplex PCR, and TCRdb's table has in-frame clones only and misses some. This table holds fewer than 35,000 clones, 65% to 85% found once. The sequenced sample was peripheral blood, obtained before neoadjuvant nivolumab, alone or with ipilimumab. The source of these receptors is an adult with non-small cell lung cancer. Each CDR3 is given with its conserved first and last residue. Each record gives: V gene, J gene, D gene, clone size, CDR3 protein, CDR3 DNA. A D gene is named only where the DNA matches it firmly. Size tells how often a clone was seen (once, few, many) or the class of an expanded clone, and some rows leave it out.

TRBV4-1	TRBJ2-5	TRBD2	-	CASSAGLAGVETQYF	TGCGCCAGCAGTGCAGGACTAGCGGGGGTAGAGACCCAGTACTTC
TRBV19	TRBJ2-7	-	medium-sized	CASSIRASSYEQYF	TGTGCCAGTAGTATCCGGGCGAGCTCCTACGAGCAGTACTTC
TRBV7-2	TRBJ2-7	-	once	CASSLAGANEQYF	TGTGCCAGCAGCTTAGCGGGAGCAAACGAGCAGTACTTC
TRBV16	TRBJ2-3	TRBD1	few	CASSQGQGSTDTQYF	TGTGCCAGCAGCCAAGGACAGGGAAGCACAGATACGCAGTATTTT
TRBV7-9	TRBJ1-1	-	-	CASSFGKGNTEAFF	TGTGCCAGCAGCTTTGGGAAGGGGAACACTGAAGCTTTCTTT
TRBV14	TRBJ2-5	-	-	CASSQDVVSGQNF	TGTGCCAGCAGCCAAGACGTGGTGTCAGGTCAAAACTTC
TRBV9	TRBJ2-4	TRBD2	-	CASSSPGLAENIQYF	TGTGCCAGCAGCTCTCCGGGACTAGCGGAAAACATTCAGTACTTC
TRBV29-1	TRBJ1-1	TRBD1	few	CSVEGQANTEAFF	TGCAGCGTTGAGGGACAGGCGAACACTGAAGCTTTCTTT
TRBV6-6	TRBJ1-5	TRBD1	-	CASRAGQGYGQPQHF	TGTGCCAGCAGGGCGGGACAGGGATATGGTCAGCCCCAGCATTTT
TRBV11-2	TRBJ2-7	TRBD1	few	CASSRLQGPYEQYF	TGTGCCAGCAGCCGCCTACAGGGGCCCTACGAGCAGTACTTC
TRBV25-1	TRBJ2-5	TRBD2	-	CASSEWTSGTQETQYF	TGTGCCAGCAGTGAATGGACTAGCGGGACTCAAGAGACCCAGTACTTC
TRBV7-2	TRBJ2-7	-	-	CASSFEAGSPYEQYF	TGTGCCAGCAGCTTTGAGGCGGGAAGCCCTTACGAGCAGTACTTC
TRBV28	TRBJ2-7	TRBD1	-	CASSFLGQGDEQYF	TGTGCCAGCAGTTTTCTCGGACAGGGGGACGAGCAGTACTTC
TRBV18	TRBJ2-7	-	once	CASSPLEFYEQYF	TGTGCCAGCTCACCACTGGAGTTCTACGAGCAGTACTTC
TRBV29-1	TRBJ2-5	TRBD2	-	CSVLGVAGPGETQYF	TGCAGCGTTCTCGGGGTAGCGGGGCCCGGGGAGACCCAGTACTTC
TRBV5-5	TRBJ1-1	TRBD1	-	CASSLLVGQGDTEAFF	TGTGCCAGCAGCTTGCTGGTGGGACAGGGAGACACTGAAGCTTTCTTT
TRBV10-3	TRBJ2-3	TRBD2	-	CAIRGTSGVGDTQYF	TGTGCCATCAGAGGGACTAGCGGGGTGGGGGATACGCAGTATTTT
TRBV2	TRBJ2-5	-	-	CASRESGGGETQYF	TGTGCCAGCAGGGAAAGTGGGGGTGGGGAGACCCAGTACTTC
TRBV5-1	TRBJ2-3	TRBD2	-	CASSSRVAGGPDTQYF	TGCGCCAGCAGCTCTCGAGTAGCGGGGGGCCCGGATACGCAGTATTTT
TRBV10-3	TRBJ2-6	-	-	CAISESTTTSGANVLTF	TGTGCCATCAGTGAGTCGACAACGACCTCTGGGGCCAACGTCCTGACTTTC
TRBV20-1	TRBJ2-5	-	-	CSADPRAQYF	TGCAGTGCTGACCCTAGAGCCCAGTACTTC
TRBV19	TRBJ1-6	TRBD1	few	CASKGQVHSPLHF	TGTGCCAGTAAGGGACAGGTACATTCACCCCTCCACTTT
TRBV11-2	TRBJ1-6	-	-	CASSLVDVSPLHF	TGTGCCAGCAGCTTAGTGGACGTTTCACCCCTCCACTTT
TRBV25-1	TRBJ2-3	TRBD1	-	CATNRGDTQYF	TGTGCCACCAACAGGGGGGATACGCAGTATTTT
TRBV5-6	TRBJ2-3	-	-	CASSFNAYLGGTDTQYF	TGTGCCAGCAGCTTTAATGCTTATCTCGGGGGCACAGATACGCAGTATTTT
TRBV2	TRBJ1-1	TRBD1	-	CASGYRGNTEAFF	TGTGCCAGCGGGTACAGGGGGAACACTGAAGCTTTCTTT
TRBV19	TRBJ2-3	-	-	CASSILPRGNTQYF	TGTGCCAGTAGTATACTCCCAAGGGGCAATACGCAGTATTTT
TRBV6-1	TRBJ1-1	TRBD1	-	CASSGTGGREAFF	TGTGCCAGCAGTGGGACAGGGGGCCGGGAAGCTTTCTTT
TRBV4-1	TRBJ1-1	TRBD1	-	CASSQQYQGDTEAFF	TGCGCCAGCAGCCAGCAGTATCAGGGGGACACTGAAGCTTTCTTT
TRBV12-5	TRBJ1-5	TRBD1	-	CASGLVQGYQPQHF	TGTGCTAGTGGTTTGGTACAGGGGTACCAGCCCCAGCATTTT
TRBV5-4	TRBJ1-2	-	-	CASSSRVNYGYTF	TGTGCCAGCAGCTCTAGGGTTAACTATGGCTACACCTTC
TRBV27	TRBJ2-7	TRBD1	-	CASSSWDRGFEQYF	TGTGCCAGCAGTAGTTGGGACAGGGGGTTCGAGCAGTACTTC
TRBV19	TRBJ1-2	TRBD1	-	CASTHGEGQVGYGYTF	TGTGCCAGTACCCACGGAGAGGGACAGGTGGGCTATGGCTACACCTTC
TRBV19	TRBJ1-1	TRBD1	-	CASSMGQMNIGHEAFF	TGTGCCAGTAGTATGGGACAGATGAACATTGGGCATGAAGCTTTCTTT
TRBV1	TRBJ2-5	-	-	CTSSQGRRQETQYF	TGCACCAGCAGCCAGGGACGTCGCCAAGAGACCCAGTACTTC
TRBV7-2	TRBJ2-7	TRBD1	-	CASSSIRDSYEQYF	TGTGCCAGCAGCTCGATCCGGGACAGCTACGAGCAGTACTTC
TRBV12-5	TRBJ2-2	-	-	CASQQESNTGELFF	TGTGCTAGTCAACAAGAGTCGAACACCGGGGAGCTGTTTTTT
TRBV5-5	TRBJ1-5	-	-	CASSLGGSGQPQHF	TGTGCCAGCAGCTTGGGGGGGTCAGGTCAGCCCCAGCATTTT
TRBV14	TRBJ2-5	-	-	CASSQGWAETQYF	TGTGCCAGCAGCCAAGGTTGGGCAGAGACCCAGTACTTC
TRBV11-2	TRBJ1-4	-	-	CASSPSGVGNEKLFF	TGTGCCAGCAGCCCTTCAGGGGTCGGTAATGAAAAACTGTTTTTT
TRBV5-1	TRBJ1-1	TRBD1	-	CASSYTGVGTEAFF	TGCGCCAGCAGCTATACAGGGGTAGGGACTGAAGCTTTCTTT
TRBV11-2	TRBJ2-7	TRBD1	-	CASRPQGSSYEQYF	TGTGCCAGCAGACCACAGGGGAGCTCCTACGAGCAGTACTTC
TRBV9	TRBJ1-6	TRBD1	-	CASSFGQGARDNSPLHF	TGTGCCAGCAGCTTTGGACAGGGGGCGCGGGATAATTCACCCCTCCACTTT
TRBV18	TRBJ2-1	TRBD2	-	CASSPGTNYNEQFF	TGTGCCAGCTCACCCGGGACTAACTACAATGAGCAGTTCTTC
TRBV15	TRBJ2-7	TRBD1	-	CATSKRGQGARGSYEQYF	TGTGCCACCAGCAAACGGGGACAGGGGGCAAGAGGCTCCTACGAGCAGTACTTC
TRBV5-4	TRBJ1-1	-	-	CASSQRGATNTEAFF	TGTGCCAGCAGCCAAAGGGGGGCGACGAACACTGAAGCTTTCTTT
TRBV6-5	TRBJ2-3	-	-	CASSYAAGVADTQYF	TGTGCCAGCAGTTACGCGGCAGGGGTAGCTGATACGCAGTATTTT
TRBV7-9	TRBJ1-1	TRBD1	-	CASSPRGQGTEAFF	TGTGCCAGCAGCCCGAGGGGGCAAGGCACTGAAGCTTTCTTT
TRBV7-3	TRBJ1-2	TRBD1	-	CASSFEGAPGYYGYTF	TGTGCCAGCAGCTTCGAGGGGGCGCCAGGATACTATGGCTACACCTTC
TRBV5-1	TRBJ2-5	-	-	CASSLNSQGQGETQYF	TGCGCCAGCAGCTTGAACTCACAGGGCCAGGGGGAGACCCAGTACTTC
TRBV6-1	TRBJ2-2	-	once	CASSEKPLNTGELFF	TGTGCCAGCAGTGAAAAACCGCTTAACACCGGGGAGCTGTTTTTT
TRBV4-3	TRBJ1-4	-	-	CASSQDTGRRLFF	TGCGCCAGCAGCCAAGATACAGGACGGCGACTGTTTTTT
TRBV4-3	TRBJ2-1	TRBD2	-	CASSQERTSGSEQFF	TGCGCCAGCAGCCAAGAGCGGACTAGCGGATCAGAGCAGTTCTTC
TRBV21-1	TRBJ2-2	-	-	CASSKPGGGRGTGELFF	TGTGCCAGCAGCAAACCGGGCGGAGGGAGAGGTACCGGGGAGCTGTTTTTT
TRBV18	TRBJ1-2	TRBD1	-	CASSPTDRDGYTF	TGTGCCAGCTCCCCAACCGACAGGGACGGCTACACCTTC
TRBV5-5	TRBJ1-2	-	once	CASSLYRDSYYGYTF	TGTGCCAGCAGCTTGTACCGAGACAGTTACTATGGCTACACCTTC
TRBV25-1	TRBJ2-3	-	-	CASSAQGTDTQYF	TGTGCCAGCAGTGCCCAGGGGACAGATACGCAGTATTTT